The next 20 T cell receptor beta chains were all read from a single sample in a study of blood T cell repertoires in COVID-19 (dated by TCRdb to the early 2020s). Receptor amplification or capture employed the immunoSEQ multiplex PCR assay. The clones in this table, taken by TCRdb from immuneACCESS, are in-frame only. Not every clone is retained; where verified, under half of the shortfall comes from an unresolved V gene, and the cause of the rest is unknown. The sample data list fewer than 350,000 clones, and 88% of these were observed just once. The biggest ten clones account for around 2% of the sample. Sequencing was carried out using PBMCs or T cells enriched from blood (not recorded which). These TCRs come from a woman aged 55-70 years in a cohort exposed to, infected with or recovered from COVID-19 (not recorded which).

The chain carries TRBV10-3 and TRBJ2-3; TRBD2 agrees at 10 bases. The CDR3 totals 16 residues. V was pared by 3 bases and J by 4 bases, with 7 bases of the junction left unmatched. Germline CDR1 ENHRY, CDR2 SYGVKD. CDR3 amino acids: CAISDFLAGGADTQYF. CDR3 DNA: TGTGCCATCAGTGATTTTTTAGCGGGAGGTGCAGATACGCAGTATTTT.

The genes are TRBV15 and TRBJ2-2, with unresolved D. Trimming left V 3 bases short and J 1 base short, with 3 bases between. CDR3 length: 13 residues. The V gene's germline CDR1 is LNHNV and CDR2 YYDKDF (reference sequence). The CDR3 loop is CATSSGNTGELFF. In nucleotides, the CDR3 is TGTGCCACCAGCAGCGGGAACACCGGGGAGCTGTTTTTT.

V and J are TRBV28 and TRBJ2-3; D is perhaps TRBD1 (6 bases). V was cut by 3 bases and J by 1 base, with 11 bases left in between. Germline CDR1 reads MDHEN; CDR2 reads SYDVKM. The CDR3 extends over 15 amino acids. CDR3 sequence: CASSFTGSRTDTQYF. The DNA for the CDR3 is TGTGCCAGCAGTTTTACAGGGTCTCGCACAGATACGCAGTATTTT.

The chain combines TRBV18 with TRBJ1-1; 9 nucleotides match TRBD1. There are 15 residues in the CDR3. From germline, CDR1 is KGHSH and CDR2 LQKENI. V gave up 3 bases and J gave up 4 bases; unmatched junction bases: 6. The CDR3 DNA follows: TGTGCCAGCTCACCTGAGGGACAGGGTAGCACTGAAGCTTTCTTT. As protein: CASSPEGQGSTEAFF.

V usage is TRBV5-4 and J usage is TRBJ2-7; 7 nucleotides match TRBD2. Unmatched junction bases numbered 9, after V lost 3 bases and J lost 6 bases. Germline V gives CDR1 SGHNT, CDR2 YYREEE (reference sequence). The CDR3 is 14 residues long. CDR3 DNA: TGTGCCAGCAGCTGGGGGGGACCGCCTGCCGAGCAGTACTTC. Translation: CASSWGGPPAEQYF.

The chain couples TRBV24-1 to TRBJ2-1; 9 bases are a match to TRBD2. The CDR3 is 15 amino acids. The germline gives CDR1 KGHDR, CDR2 SFDVKD. J was trimmed by 3 bases and V by 3 bases; bases with no gene match: 2. CDR3 coding DNA: TGTGCCACCAGTGATATTAGCGGGAGCTACAATGAGCAGTTCTTC. Its translation: CATSDISGSYNEQFF.

The rearrangement links TRBV5-4 to TRBJ2-7, with D perhaps matching TRBD1 (6 bases). The germline gives CDR1 SGHNT, CDR2 YYREEE (reference sequence). Trimming pared 0 bases from V and 0 bases from J, leaving 10 bases between. CDR3 length equals 15 residues. CDR3: CASSLATGTSYEQYF. CDR3 DNA: TGTGCCAGCAGCTTGGCGACAGGAACCTCCTACGAGCAGTACTTC.

This chain connects TRBV7-2 to TRBJ2-3; 9 bases are shared with TRBD2. V was pared by 3 bases and J by 3 bases, with 4 bases of the junction left unmatched. The germline gives CDR1 SGHTA, CDR2 FQGNSA. The CDR3 contains 15 residues. CDR3 sequence reads: CASSFQREVTDTQYF. The CDR3 DNA reads TGTGCCAGCAGCTTCCAGCGGGAGGTTACAGATACGCAGTATTTT.

The chain uses TRBV19 and TRBJ1-1, with no clear D. The V gene lost 4 bases and the J gene lost 0 bases, with 6 bases spanning the gap. The CDR3 loop spans 13 amino acids. CDR1 and CDR2 (germline): LNHDA, SQIVND (reference sequence). CDR3 DNA: TGTGCCAGTAGTAACGGGTTGAACACTGAAGCTTTCTTT. This codes for CASSNGLNTEAFF.

The chain couples TRBV5-1 to TRBJ1-2; a weak D match, TRBD1 (5 bases). The CDR3 extends over 14 amino acids. Germline V CDR1 and CDR2: SGHRS, YFSETQ. With 4 bases removed from V and 10 bases from J, the gap between germline ends came to 20 bases. The CDR3 DNA follows: TGCGCCAGCAGCGCCGACCCGCAGGGAGGGGACTACACCTTC. Protein sequence: CASSADPQGGDYTF.

This clone was seen a few times. The chain is built from TRBV4-1 and TRBJ1-5; TRBD1 is a possible D gene (5 bases). CDR1 and CDR2 (germline): MGHRA, YSYEKL. Trimming cost V 4 bases and J 2 bases, with 9 bases left between them. There are 14 residues in the CDR3. The CDR3 here is CASSPREGNQPQHF. CDR3 DNA: TGCGCCAGCAGCCCCAGGGAGGGCAATCAGCCCCAGCATTTT.

The chain is built from TRBV27 and TRBJ2-7; TRBD2 is a possible D gene (6 bases). The CDR3 consists of 12 residues. The V gene lost 6 bases and the J gene lost 3 bases, with 9 bases spanning the gap. Germline CDR1 and CDR2: MNHEY and SMNVEV (reference sequence). The CDR3, as DNA: TGTGCCAGCAGAACTAGCAGCTACGAGCAGTACTTC. Translation gives CASRTSSYEQYF.

This chain uses TRBV27 with TRBJ1-4; D perhaps matches TRBD1 (6 bases). Trimming shortened V by 5 bases and J by 0 bases, and 13 bases separated the two germline ends. Looked up from germline, CDR1 is MNHEY and CDR2 is SMNVEV (reference sequence). There are 16 residues in the CDR3. This CDR3 reads CASSPHTGSTNEKLFF. DNA for the CDR3: TGTGCCAGCAGTCCCCACACAGGGTCAACTAATGAAAAACTGTTTTTT.

The chain carries TRBV30 and TRBJ2-2; TRBD2 aligns across 10 bases. This CDR3 region has 16 residues. Germline V gene sequence: CDR1 GTSNPN, CDR2 SVGIG (reference sequence). After removal of 5 bases from V and 2 bases from J, the junction contained 8 bases not matched to a gene. Written as DNA, the CDR3 is TGTGCCTGGCGTCCGAGCGGGAGGGCCAACACCGGGGAGCTGTTTTTT. This translates into CAWRPSGRANTGELFF.

V gene TRBV11-2 combines with J gene TRBJ2-1, with 7 bases identical to TRBD2. J gave up 1 base and V 0 bases, and 9 bases lay outside the gene matches. The CDR3 is 18 amino acids. Per germline, CDR1 SGHAT and CDR2 FQNNGV. In DNA form, the CDR3 reads TGTGCCAGCAGCTTAGATGGTTTTTGGCGGGAGTCCTACAATGAGCAGTTCTTC. Translation: CASSLDGFWRESYNEQFF. Drawing the rest from reference TRBV11-2 and TRBJ2-1, the complete variable domain is EAGVAQSPRYKIIEKRQSVAFWCNPISGHATLYWYQQILGQGPKLLIQFQNNGVVDDSQLPKDRFSAERLKGVDSTLKIQPAKLEDSAVYLCASSLDGFWRESYNEQFFGPGTRLTVL.

The chain employs TRBV6-5 and TRBJ2-2; 11 bases map to TRBD2. The CDR3 runs to 14 residues. The germline V gene has CDR1 MNHEY and CDR2 SVGAGI. Germline trimming cut 9 bases from V and 3 bases from J; bases unmatched to any gene: 3. The CDR3 nucleotides read TGTGCCAGTTTACTAGCGGGGGACACCGGGGAGCTGTTTTTT. Translation: CASLLAGDTGELFF.

The chain carries TRBV21-1 and TRBJ1-1; TRBD1 reflects the table's D call only, with no check against the DNA. TRBV21-1 constitutes a pseudogene. There are 13 residues in the CDR3. The CDR3 sequence is CASSTRTAAEAFF. The CDR3 DNA reads TGTGCCAGCAGCACTAGGACAGCGGCTGAAGCTTTCTTT.

In its sample, this clone was seen once. V and J are TRBV28 and TRBJ2-1; TRBD2 aligns across 8 bases. CDR3 length: 15 amino acids. Trimming cost V 6 bases and J 5 bases; bases outside gene matches: 9. Germline CDR1 reads MDHEN; CDR2 reads SYDVKM. The CDR3, as DNA: TGTGCCAGCAGCAAGGGACTAGAGGTAAACAATGAGCAGTTCTTC. It encodes CASSKGLEVNNEQFF.

The chain has TRBV19 and TRBJ2-2; possible D gene TRBD1, 6 bases. Deletions cut 3 bases from V and 1 base from J, with 12 bases between. This CDR3 is built from 16 residues. Germline CDR1 LNHDA, CDR2 SQIVND (reference sequence). The CDR3 region is CASSILTGRNTGELFF. CDR3 nucleotide sequence: TGTGCCAGTAGTATTCTTACAGGGAGGAACACCGGGGAGCTGTTTTTT. Combining the CDR3 with reference TRBV19 and TRBJ2-2 gives the whole variable domain DGGITQSPKYLFRKEGQNVTLSCEQNLNHDAMYWYRQDPGQGLRLIYYSQIVNDFQKGDIAEGYSVSREKKESFPLTVTSAQKNPTAFYLCASSILTGRNTGELFFGEGSRLTVL.

This chain connects TRBV30 to TRBJ1-2; D might be TRBD1 (5 bases). Trimming removed 0 bases from V and 1 base from J, with 9 bases in between. Germline-derived CDR1 and CDR2 are GTSNPN and SVGIG (reference sequence). This CDR3 is 14 amino acids long. The CDR3 nucleotides are TGTGCCTGGAGTGTATGGACAAGTAACTATGGCTACACCTTC. As protein: CAWSVWTSNYGYTF. The complete variable domain, with remaining parts taken from reference TRBV30 and TRBJ1-2, reads SQTIHQWPATLVQPVGSPLSLECTVEGTSNPNLYWYRQAAGRGLQLLFYSVGIGQISSEVPQNLSASRPQDRQFILSSKKLLLSDSGFYLCAWSVWTSNYGYTFGSGTRLTVV.